This T cell receptor (beta chain) derives from a study of blood T cell repertoires in COVID-19. On the study more broadly: Sites across the United States, Italy and Spain contributed samples from acute and convalescent COVID-19. T cells, B-cell-depleted T cells, or PBMCs provided the cDNA or gDNA that served as material.

As processed by the authors: Counts of nucleated cells, estimated from reference gene primer amplification, were obtained. Sequenced by immunoSEQ multiplex PCR; TCRdb stores in-frame clones only, minus some. V, J and clone size are those of that table, while D and trimming were read from the DNA. The sample lists about 240,000 clones, roughly 86% occurring once. Losses at the gene ends were 4 bases for V and 3 bases for J; bases not matched to a gene: 3. CDR1 KGHSH and CDR2 LQKENI come from the germline V gene. The CDR3 consists of 14 residues. The clonotype was recovered from a woman in her sixties or seventies with active or convalescent COVID-19. The chain couples TRBV18 to TRBJ2-5; 9 bases fit TRBD1. The sample taken for sequencing was peripheral blood. DNA for the CDR3: TGTGCCAGCTCACTCTGGGACAGGGAAGAGACCCAGTACTTC. This codes for CASSLWDREETQYF.